This T cell receptor (beta chain) was observed in a study of CD8+CD57+ T cells in acquired aplastic anemia. At the level of the study: Yields of DNA that came from sorted CD4+ and CD8+ cells averaged approximately 3.2 ug. Findings of the study overall: Patients were compared with controls for CD8+ Simpson's diversity, and no significant difference emerged. Found in both controls and patients were some 30 CD8+ CDR3 sequences.

This CDR3 has 12 residues. Germline CDR1 reads MNHEY; CDR2 reads SVGEGT. Trimming took off 2 bases at V and 11 bases at J, with 11 bases between the two ends. In patients chosen for sequencing, flow cytometry had shown CD8+CD57+ cell expansion. Everyone among the patients had severe acquired aplastic anemia. This clonotype appeared a single time. Antigen: not known. TCR beta VDJ and CDR3 profiling used genomic DNA as template. TCRdb reprocessed the reads with MiXCR, giving one entry per CDR3 protein. The sample lists roughly 200,000 distinct CDR3 sequences, approximately 65% seen once, with about 60% in the top ten.

The sequenced material came from sorted CD4+, CD8+, or CD8+CD57+ T cells (not recorded which) from PBMCs. This clonotype originated in a human donor with aplastic anemia. The chain has TRBV6-2 or TRBV6-3 and TRBJ2-3, with D perhaps matching TRBD2 (6 bases). Here the CDR3 reads CASSYTGLKQYF. DNA of the CDR3: TGTGCCAGCAGTTACACGGGACTTAAGCAGTATTTT.